The 14 T cell receptor beta chains below were found in one sample sequenced in a study of cytomegalovirus exposure and HLA in healthy donors. This PCR relied on a set of 60 Vbeta primers and 13 Jbeta primers. Sequencing was performed with immunoSEQ multiplex PCR; in TCRdb, only in-frame clones are kept and a portion is missing. The sample consists of approximately 100,000 clones, about 80% of them appearing once. Source material: PBMCs. The receptors were sampled from a man aged 40-50 years in good health and CMV-seronegative.

The V call is TRBV29-1, the J call TRBJ2-7; 9 bases are a match to TRBD1. The CDR3 is 16 residues long. V shed 5 bases and J 3 bases; nucleotides not matched to a gene: 14. Germline V CDR1 and CDR2: SQVTM, ANQGSEA. CDR3 bases: TGCAGCGTTCCATCCTCCGCCGGGACAGGGTTCTACGAGCAGTACTTC. Translated: CSVPSSAGTGFYEQYF.

J is TRBJ1-2 and V is TRBV7-9; no definite D call. CDR1 is SEHNR, CDR2 FQNEAQ, per germline (reference sequence). The CDR3 extends over 15 amino acids. Trimming pared 3 bases from V and 4 bases from J, leaving 15 bases between. DNA of the CDR3: TGTGCCAGCAGCTTCTTCTCCGACGGGGTCTATGGCTACACCTTC. It translates to CASSFFSDGVYGYTF.

The genes are TRBV19 and TRBJ1-5; D is perhaps TRBD1 (6 bases). V was shortened by 4 bases and J by 2 bases, with 15 bases between the two germline ends. The CDR3 spans 16 residues. The germline V gene encodes CDR1 LNHDA and CDR2 SQIVND (reference sequence). The CDR3 reads CASSSVKGDGNQPQHF. The DNA of the CDR3 is TGTGCCAGTAGTAGTGTAAAGGGGGATGGCAATCAGCCCCAGCATTTT.

This clone has more than one count but fewer than ten. The rearrangement uses TRBV6-1 and TRBJ1-2, with TRBD1 matching over 7 bases. The J segment lost 7 bases and the V segment lost 2 bases, leaving 10 bases of the junction unmatched. Germline CDR1 and CDR2: MNHNS and SASEGT. There are 15 residues in the CDR3. DNA of the CDR3: TGTGCCAGCAGTGAAACCGGGACAGCCACAGGTGGCTACACCTTC. Residues: CASSETGTATGGYTF.

This clone was observed a single time. The genes are TRBV30 and TRBJ1-4; D gene uncertain. The CDR3 is made up of 14 amino acids. CDR1 is GTSNPN, CDR2 SVGIG, per germline (reference sequence). V was shortened by 0 bases and J by 8 bases, with 13 bases between the two germline ends. The CDR3 DNA follows: TGTGCCTGGAGTGTACAAACGGGAGGGGAAAAACTGTTTTTT. Translating gives CAWSVQTGGEKLFF.

The chain employs TRBV19 and TRBJ1-1, with TRBD1 matching 9 bases. Unmatched junction bases numbered 5, after V lost 6 bases and J lost 0 bases. Germline CDR1 is LNHDA and CDR2 is SQIVND (reference sequence). The CDR3 totals 15 residues. Here the CDR3 DNA reads TGTGCCAGTAGGGACAGGGGAGGGGTGAACACTGAAGCTTTCTTT. Translation gives CASRDRGGVNTEAFF. Based on the CDR3 plus reference TRBV19 and TRBJ1-1, the full variable domain is DGGITQSPKYLFRKEGQNVTLSCEQNLNHDAMYWYRQDPGQGLRLIYYSQIVNDFQKGDIAEGYSVSREKKESFPLTVTSAQKNPTAFYLCASRDRGGVNTEAFFGQGTRLTVV.

The rearrangement joins TRBV7-2 to TRBJ1-1; 8 positions agree with TRBD1. CDR3 length equals 13 residues. The ends lost 5 bases at V and 11 bases at J; junction bases unmatched: 10. Germline V CDR1 and CDR2: SGHTA, FQGNSA. This chain's CDR3 is CASSPGQGVEAFF. The CDR3 bases are TGTGCCAGCAGCCCCGGACAGGGAGTTGAGGCTTTCTTT.

The chain combines TRBV19 with TRBJ2-1, with 9 bases that match TRBD2. The CDR3 extends over 15 amino acids. Germline CDR1 and CDR2: LNHDA and SQIVND (reference sequence). Trimming at V came to 6 bases and at J to 5 bases, leaving 8 bases not matched to a gene. The CDR3, as DNA: TGTGCCAGTAGCGTGAGCGGGGGGACCGACAATGAGCAGTTCTTC. This sequence encodes CASSVSGGTDNEQFF.

The chain is built from TRBV27 and TRBJ1-1; no definite D call. Germline assignment: CDR1 MNHEY and CDR2 SMNVEV (reference sequence). This CDR3 spans 13 amino acids. V lost 4 bases, J lost 1 base, and 7 bases lay in between. CDR3 sequence: CASSSVTNTEAFF. CDR3 DNA sequence: TGTGCCAGCAGTTCAGTAACGAACACTGAAGCTTTCTTT.

The chain is built from TRBV6-5 and TRBJ2-3; weak D call: TRBD2 (5 bases). Per the germline V gene, CDR1 is MNHEY and CDR2 is SVGAGI. V shed 6 bases and J shed 2 bases, with 12 bases lying between them. This CDR3 contains 14 residues. As DNA, the CDR3 is TGTGCCAGCAGGCCCCCCGGGGTCACAGATACGCAGTATTTT. Translating it yields CASRPPGVTDTQYF.

The gene calls are TRBV6-5 and TRBJ2-7; 7 nucleotides align to TRBD1. The CDR3 is 14 amino acids. Germline loops: CDR1 MNHEY, CDR2 SVGAGI. The junction had 6 bases not matched to a gene; V was cut back by 5 bases and J by 2 bases. CDR3 sequence: CASSTRQGPYEQYF. CDR3 DNA: TGTGCCAGCAGTACTCGACAGGGACCCTACGAGCAGTACTTC.

This clone came up a few times. The chain uses TRBV7-6 and TRBJ2-2; 8 bases align to TRBD2. CDR3 length: 13 residues. Germline CDR1 SGHVS, CDR2 FNYEAQ. V lost 5 bases, J lost 6 bases, and 2 bases stayed unmatched. The CDR3 coding sequence is TGTGCCAGCAGCCGGGGACTAGCCGGGGAGCTGTTTTTT. This codes for CASSRGLAGELFF.

V gene TRBV4-2 combines with J gene TRBJ2-1, with TRBD1 identical over 8 bases. Looked up from germline, CDR1 is LGHNA and CDR2 is YNFKEQ. Trimming at V came to 1 base and at J to 4 bases, leaving 9 bases not matched to a gene. This CDR3 region has 17 residues. CDR3 amino acids: CASSQVGTGQGYNEQFF. The DNA of the CDR3 is TGTGCCAGCAGCCAAGTTGGTACCGGACAGGGTTACAATGAGCAGTTCTTC.

This chain joins TRBV29-1 and TRBJ1-2; D perhaps matches TRBD1 (6 bases). The CDR3 totals 11 residues. Germline loops: CDR1 SQVTM, CDR2 ANQGSEA. Trimming shortened V by 7 bases and J by 2 bases, and 8 bases separated the two germline ends. The DNA of the CDR3 is TGCAGCGGACAGGAAAACTATGGCTACACCTTC. It translates to CSGQENYGYTF.